The clone carrying this TCR beta chain was detected once. This entry is derived from a study of blood T cell repertoires in COVID-19. In the study overall: Samples representing acute and convalescent COVID-19 were sourced from the United States, Italy and Spain. Sources were T cells, B-cell-depleted T cells, or PBMCs; the material itself was cDNA or gDNA.

Trimming cost V 2 bases and J 5 bases, with 12 bases left between them. Germline CDR1 and CDR2: MNHEY and SMNVEV (reference sequence). The CDR3 contains 14 residues. In the authors' workflow: Using reference gene primer amplification, nucleated cell counts were estimated. Profiling relied on immunoSEQ multiplex PCR, and the TCRdb table lists in-frame clones only, not all of them. V and J calls and clone size are those listed in that table; D and trimming were worked out from the DNA. The top ten clones hold 15% to 20% of a sample with 80,000 or so clones, 65% to 85% of them seen once. The V and J genes are TRBV27 and TRBJ2-5; D is uncertain. The specimen was peripheral blood. The source is a woman aged 55-75 years with acute or convalescent COVID-19. The CDR3: CASSLKPARETQYF. CDR3 coding DNA: TGTGCCAGCAGTTTAAAGCCCGCCAGGGAGACCCAGTACTTC.